A single sample is the source of the 7 T cell receptor beta chains below, sequenced in a study of PD-1 blockade in classical Hodgkin lymphoma (dated by TCRdb to 2020 to 2022). Receptor libraries were prepared by the immunoSEQ multiplex PCR assay. TCRdb obtained this table from immuneACCESS and retained in-frame rearrangements with V and J assigned. These tables miss some clones; where compared with another copy, unresolved V genes account for less than half of the shortfall, and the remainder is unexplained. The sample has 25,000 to 35,000 clones on record, around 90% of them singletons. Around 1.2% of the sample is taken by the ten largest. The meaning of the sample's time point label: newly diagnosed, previously untreated cHL patient sample. Magnetic negative selection with a Miltenyi CD4+ T cell isolation kit was used to purify CD4+ T cells from thawed PBMCs. The sample was CD4+ T cells from blood. The origin of the receptors is a human donor with classical Hodgkin lymphoma.

This chain links TRBV10-2 with TRBJ2-5, with TRBD2 matching 14 bases. CDR3 length: 21 amino acids. Trimming took 6 bases from V and 0 from J; bases not matched to a gene: 18. From germline, CDR1 is WSHSY and CDR2 SAAADI. In nucleotides, the CDR3 is TGCGCCAGCAGAGTAAGTCCGGGACTAGCGGGAGCCCAGGGGTACCAAGAGACCCAGTACTTC. Translating it yields CASRVSPGLAGAQGYQETQYF.

The chain is built from TRBV2 and TRBJ1-1; D may be TRBD1 (6 bases). The CDR3 totals 13 residues. V was cut by 4 bases and J by 5 bases, with 11 bases left in between. From germline, CDR1 is SNHLY and CDR2 FYNNEI. DNA for the CDR3: TGTGCCAGCAGTGCAACAGGGAAGACTGAAGCTTTCTTT. Amino acid sequence: CASSATGKTEAFF. Full variable domain (remainder filled in from reference TRBV2 and TRBJ1-1): EPEVTQTPSHQVTQMGQEVILRCVPISNHLYFYWYRQILGQKVEFLVSFYNNEISEKSEIFDDQFSVERPDGSNFTLKIRSTKLEDSAMYFCASSATGKTEAFFGQGTRLTVV.

The CDR3 loop is CASSPDRVSSYTF. CDR3 nucleotides: TGTGCCAGCAGCCCGGACAGGGTATCATCCTACACCTTC. The chain links TRBV7-3 to TRBJ1-2, with 8 bases lining up with TRBD1. The CDR3 length is 13 residues. V trimming: 5 bases; J trimming: 10 bases; junction bases outside the gene matches: 9. Germline V gene lookup returns CDR1 SGHTA and CDR2 FQGTGA.

For the CDR3, the DNA is TGTGCCAGCAGCGAGAGGACTGCTGGAAACACCATATATTTT. This encodes CASSERTAGNTIYF. This rearrangement joins TRBV2 to TRBJ1-3; D ambiguous. Per germline, CDR1 SNHLY and CDR2 FYNNEI. The CDR3 totals 14 residues. V shed 6 bases and J shed 2 bases, with 11 bases lying between them.

The chain uses TRBV20-1 and TRBJ2-7, with no clear D. The CDR3 extends over 11 amino acids. Trimming shortened V by 6 bases and J by 7 bases, and 13 bases separated the two germline ends. Germline lookup yields CDR1 DFQATT and CDR2 SNEGSKA (reference sequence). The DNA for the CDR3 is TGCAGTGCCACCCCCCCCTTAGAGCAGTACTTC. Translated: CSATPPLEQYF.

The V and J genes are TRBV7-9 and TRBJ2-2; tentatively, D is TRBD1 or TRBD2 (5 bases each). The CDR3 runs 15 residues. Per germline, CDR1 SEHNR and CDR2 FQNEAQ (reference sequence). Trimming took off 2 bases at V and 7 bases at J, with 14 bases between the two ends. CDR3: CASSLILTRGGELFF. The CDR3 DNA is TGTGCCAGCAGCTTAATTCTTACGAGGGGCGGGGAGCTGTTTTTT.

The rearrangement links TRBV5-4 to TRBJ2-2; D ambiguous. This CDR3 region has 16 residues. Germline V gene data show CDR1 as SGHNT and CDR2 as YYREEE (reference sequence). Trimming removed 0 bases from V and 0 bases from J, with 9 bases in between. Here the CDR3 reads CASSLGPTPNTGELFF. Here the CDR3 DNA reads TGTGCCAGCAGCTTGGGTCCCACCCCGAACACCGGGGAGCTGTTTTTT.